These 21 T cell receptor beta chains were sequenced from one sample in a study of response to subunit inactivated influenza vaccine. In TCRdb, the RT-PCR reads were re-called with MiXCR into one record per CDR3 protein. The table shows 630,000 or so distinct CDR3 sequences, with more than 15% occurring only once. This material consisted of PBMCs from blood, taken 12 days after vaccination. The receptors originated from a middle-aged man who received an inactivated influenza vaccine.

The chain employs TRBV18 and TRBJ2-7; 7 bases match TRBD1. Germline assignment: CDR1 KGHSH and CDR2 LQKENI. This CDR3 has 15 residues. Losses at the gene ends were 6 bases for V and 2 bases for J; bases not matched to a gene: 10. The CDR3 region has the DNA TGTGCCAGCTCCCCAGGACAGGACCCTACCTACGAGCAGTACTTC. It translates to CASSPGQDPTYEQYF.

This clonotype was recorded at least ten times. The V and J genes are TRBV11-2 and TRBJ2-7, with D possibly being TRBD2 (6 bases). This CDR3 is built from 15 residues. The ends were cut back, 5 bases at V and 2 bases at J, with 16 bases in the middle. In germline, CDR1 is SGHAT, CDR2 FQNNGV. CDR3 amino acids: CASSPGSAGTYEQYF. As DNA, the CDR3 is TGTGCCAGCAGCCCGGGGTCGGCGGGGACCTACGAGCAGTACTTC. Combining the CDR3 with reference TRBV11-2 and TRBJ2-7 gives the whole variable domain EAGVAQSPRYKIIEKRQSVAFWCNPISGHATLYWYQQILGQGPKLLIQFQNNGVVDDSQLPKDRFSAERLKGVDSTLKIQPAKLEDSAVYLCASSPGSAGTYEQYFGPGTRLTVT.

CDR3 DNA sequence: TGCAGTGCTAGACTCCAGGGACCAGCTCACCCCCAGCATTTT. It specifies CSARLQGPAHPQHF. The gene calls are TRBV20-1 and TRBJ1-5, with a weak D call TRBD1 (5 bases). The CDR3 spans 14 residues. Per the germline V gene, CDR1 is DFQATT and CDR2 is SNEGSKA (reference sequence). V was clipped by 2 bases and J by 10 bases, with 18 bases between them.

The chain is built from TRBV20-1 and TRBJ2-1; D gene unclear. The V gene lost 3 bases and the J gene lost 7 bases, with 7 bases spanning the gap. CDR1 DFQATT and CDR2 SNEGSKA come from the germline V gene (reference sequence). This CDR3 is 11 amino acids long. CDR3 sequence: CSARGKNEQFF. DNA for the CDR3: TGCAGTGCTAGGGGGAAGAATGAGCAGTTCTTC.

This clonotype has more than one count but fewer than ten. V and J are TRBV4-2 and TRBJ2-6, with D maybe TRBD1 (6 bases). V lost 4 bases and J lost 0, with 13 bases in between. Germline CDR1 LGHNA, CDR2 YNFKEQ. The CDR3 is 17 amino acids. The CDR3 DNA sequence: TGTGCCAGCAGCCCAACGACAGGATCCTCTGGGGCCAACGTCCTGACTTTC. Translation gives CASSPTTGSSGANVLTF.

The chain has TRBV6-5 and TRBJ2-1, with D possibly being TRBD1 or TRBD2 (6 bases each). Per germline, CDR1 MNHEY and CDR2 SVGAGI. The CDR3 length is 13 residues. Trimming pared 4 bases from V and 8 bases from J, leaving 12 bases between. The CDR3 loop reads CASSSSGADEQFF. The CDR3, as DNA: TGTGCCAGCAGTTCGTCGGGGGCGGATGAGCAGTTCTTC.

This clonotype appeared a few times. The chain links TRBV3-1 to TRBJ2-1, with 7 bases that match TRBD2. Germline trimming cut 2 bases from V and 6 bases from J; bases unmatched to any gene: 4. This CDR3 contains 14 residues. In germline, CDR1 is LGHDT, CDR2 YNNKEL (reference sequence). CDR3 sequence reads: CASSQHRTSNEQFF. The DNA of the CDR3 is TGTGCCAGCAGCCAACACCGGACTAGCAATGAGCAGTTCTTC.

This chain links TRBV5-3 with TRBJ2-1; D perhaps matches TRBD2 (5 bases). TRBV5-3 is sorted into the ORF group, with uncertain function. CDR3 length: 16 residues. V gave up 8 bases and J gave up 0 bases, with 18 bases separating them. CDR3 nucleotides: TGTGCCAGGAGCCCCGGACTGTTGAGCTCCTACAATGAGCAGTTCTTC. It codes for CARSPGLLSSYNEQFF.

The chain has TRBV28 and TRBJ1-5; D call uncertain. Germline-derived CDR1 and CDR2 are MDHEN and SYDVKM. V shed 2 bases and J shed 6 bases, with 14 bases lying between them. The CDR3 has 15 residues. Here the CDR3 reads CASSLPQEGVQPQHF. CDR3 nucleotides: TGTGCCAGCAGTTTACCTCAGGAGGGTGTTCAGCCCCAGCATTTT.

J is TRBJ2-3 and V is TRBV20-1; 7 bases are a match to TRBD2. Trimming took 4 bases from V and 3 from J; bases not matched to a gene: 10. CDR3 length: 15 residues. Germline-derived CDR1 and CDR2 are DFQATT and SNEGSKA (reference sequence). The CDR3 sequence: CSATAGHFGTDTQYF. The CDR3 DNA reads TGCAGTGCTACAGCGGGGCACTTCGGAACAGATACGCAGTATTTT.

The rearrangement uses TRBV7-8 and TRBJ1-4; 9 nucleotides match TRBD1. The CDR3 is 15 residues long. The germline V gene encodes CDR1 SGHVS and CDR2 FQNEAQ. J lost 5 bases, V lost 4 bases, and 5 bases had no gene match. CDR3 sequence (DNA): TGTGCCAGCAGCTACGGGACAGGGTCGAATGAAAAACTGTTTTTT. Protein: CASSYGTGSNEKLFF.

The chain uses TRBV2 and TRBJ2-7, with D possibly matching TRBD1 (6 bases). The CDR3 is 16 residues long. CDR1 is SNHLY, CDR2 FYNNEI, per germline. V lost 2 bases and J 1 base, leaving 15 bases between the germline ends. The CDR3 loop is CASSERRGTLSYEQYF. The CDR3 DNA sequence: TGTGCCAGCAGTGAAAGAAGGGGGACACTATCCTACGAGCAGTACTTC.

In its sample, this clonotype was seen a few times. V and J are TRBV19 and TRBJ2-7; 11 bases are a match to TRBD2. The CDR3 is 18 amino acids. Germline assignment: CDR1 LNHDA and CDR2 SQIVND (reference sequence). V dropped 5 bases and J dropped 0; count of bases not matched to a gene: 12. The CDR3 region has the DNA TGTGCCAGTAGTGTCGGGACTAGCGGAGGAGGGATCTCCTACGAGCAGTACTTC. Protein sequence: CASSVGTSGGGISYEQYF.

This clonotype turned up a few times. No DNA is shown, since the ends of the CDR3 on it are uncertain; the CDR3 is the one TCRdb lists. The J gene is TRBJ2-7, the V gene TRBV21-1; TRBD1, the table's D call, was not compared with the DNA. TRBV21-1 is tagged as a pseudogene. The CDR3 comprises 21 residues, both ends counted. Here the CDR3 reads CASSKVGQGTTGMNQTWEQYF.

In its sample, this clonotype was seen a few times. The J gene is TRBJ2-2, the V gene TRBV14, with 12 bases aligning to TRBD2. J lost 6 bases, V lost 3 bases, and 5 bases had no gene match. The CDR3 loop spans 16 amino acids. Germline V gene sequence: CDR1 SGHDN, CDR2 FVKESK. The CDR3 sequence is CASSQYASGRAGELFF. DNA of the CDR3: TGTGCCAGCAGCCAGTACGCTAGCGGGAGGGCCGGGGAGCTGTTTTTT.

The chain combines TRBV12-3 or TRBV12-4 with TRBJ2-7; TRBD1 or TRBD2 may be the D gene (5 bases each). The CDR3 sequence is 13 residues long. Trimming took 6 bases from V and 6 from J, leaving 15 bases between them. CDR3 loop: CASRTSGTAEQYF. DNA of the CDR3: TGTGCCAGCAGAACCTCCGGGACCGCCGAGCAGTACTTC.

A few counts support this clonotype. V usage is TRBV7-2 and J usage is TRBJ2-5, with D maybe TRBD1 (6 bases). Germline lookup yields CDR1 SGHTA and CDR2 FQGNSA. The CDR3 spans 14 residues. Trimming left V 1 base short and J 6 bases short, with 12 bases between. The CDR3 reads CASSLVRGFQTQYF. The CDR3 nucleotides read TGTGCCAGCAGCTTAGTAAGGGGGTTTCAGACCCAGTACTTC.

The chain uses TRBV24-1 and TRBJ2-2; possible D gene TRBD1, 6 bases. This CDR3 spans 15 amino acids. Germline CDR1 is KGHDR and CDR2 is SFDVKD. V was pared by 4 bases and J by 4 bases, with 12 bases between. CDR3 sequence: CATSDHTRGTGELFF. The CDR3, as DNA: TGTGCCACCAGTGACCATACCAGGGGCACCGGGGAGCTGTTTTTT.

V gene TRBV7-9 combines with J gene TRBJ1-6; perhaps TRBD1 as D (5 bases). V was cut by 1 base and J by 11 bases, with 12 bases left in between. CDR1 and CDR2 from the germline V gene are SEHNR and FQNEAQ (reference sequence). The CDR3 extends over 14 amino acids. CDR3 in amino acids: CASSLVGAEAPLHF. The CDR3 bases are TGTGCCAGCAGCTTAGTTGGGGCTGAGGCACCCCTCCACTTT. The whole variable domain, remainder taken from reference TRBV7-9 and TRBJ1-6, is DTGVSQNPRHKITKRGQNVTFRCDPISEHNRLYWYRQTLGQGPEFLTYFQNEAQLEKSRLLSDRFSAERPKGSFSTLEIQRTEQGDSAMYLCASSLVGAEAPLHFGNGTRLTVT.

The chain is built from TRBV11-2 and TRBJ2-6, with D unclear. Germline CDR1 reads SGHAT; CDR2 reads FQNNGV. V was clipped by 5 bases and J by 0 bases, with 11 bases between them. The CDR3 covers 16 residues. DNA for the CDR3: TGTGCCAGCAGCCCCCCGGCGGTCTCTGGGGCCAACGTCCTGACTTTC. This sequence encodes CASSPPAVSGANVLTF.

The CDR3 DNA follows: TGTGCCAGCAGCCCCTTAGCGGGCCCTACCTACGAGCAGTACTTC. As protein: CASSPLAGPTYEQYF. The chain couples TRBV9 to TRBJ2-7, with 7 bases aligning to TRBD2. The CDR3 sequence is 15 residues long. The V and J ends lost 4 bases and 2 bases, in that order; junction bases with no gene match: 9. The germline gives CDR1 SGDLS, CDR2 YYNGEE. The whole variable domain, filled in from reference TRBV9 and TRBJ2-7, reads DSGVTQTPKHLITATGQRVTLRCSPRSGDLSVYWYQQSLDQGLQFLIQYYNGEERAKGNILERFSAQQFPDLHSELNLSSLELGDSALYFCASSPLAGPTYEQYFGPGTRLTVT.